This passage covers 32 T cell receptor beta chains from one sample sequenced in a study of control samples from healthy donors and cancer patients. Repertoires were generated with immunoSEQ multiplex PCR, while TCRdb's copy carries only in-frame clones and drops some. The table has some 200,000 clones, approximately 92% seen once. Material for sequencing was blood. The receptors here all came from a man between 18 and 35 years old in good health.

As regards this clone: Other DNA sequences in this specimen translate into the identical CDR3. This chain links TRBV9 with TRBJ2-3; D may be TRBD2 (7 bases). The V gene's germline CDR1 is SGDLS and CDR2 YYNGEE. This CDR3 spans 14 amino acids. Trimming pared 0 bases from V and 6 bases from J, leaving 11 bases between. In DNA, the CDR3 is TGTGCCAGCAGCGTAGACGGGGGGCGGGATACGCAGTATTTT. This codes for CASSVDGGRDTQYF.

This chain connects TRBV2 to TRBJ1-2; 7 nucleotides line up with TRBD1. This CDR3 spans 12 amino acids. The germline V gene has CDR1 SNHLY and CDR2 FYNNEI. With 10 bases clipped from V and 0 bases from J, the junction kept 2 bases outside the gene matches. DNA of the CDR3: TGTGCCACCCAGGGGGCTAACTATGGCTACACCTTC. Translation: CATQGANYGYTF.

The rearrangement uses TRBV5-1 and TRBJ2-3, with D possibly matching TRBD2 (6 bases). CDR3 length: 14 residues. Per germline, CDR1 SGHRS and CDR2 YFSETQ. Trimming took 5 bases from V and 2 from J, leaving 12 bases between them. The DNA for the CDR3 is TGCGCCAGCAGACGGGGGATAAACACAGATACGCAGTATTTT. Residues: CASRRGINTDTQYF.

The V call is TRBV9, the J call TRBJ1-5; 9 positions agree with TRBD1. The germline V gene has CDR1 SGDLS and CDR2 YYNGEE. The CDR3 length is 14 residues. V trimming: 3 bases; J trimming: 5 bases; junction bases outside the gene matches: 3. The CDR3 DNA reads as TGTGCCAGCAGCGCTACAGGGGGCGATCAGCCCCAGCATTTT. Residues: CASSATGGDQPQHF.

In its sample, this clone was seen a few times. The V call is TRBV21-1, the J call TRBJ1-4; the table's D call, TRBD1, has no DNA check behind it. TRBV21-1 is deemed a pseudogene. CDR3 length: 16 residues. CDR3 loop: CASSTHPQGPNEKLFF. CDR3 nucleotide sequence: TGTGCCAGCAGCACACACCCACAGGGCCCTAATGAAAAACTGTTTTTT.

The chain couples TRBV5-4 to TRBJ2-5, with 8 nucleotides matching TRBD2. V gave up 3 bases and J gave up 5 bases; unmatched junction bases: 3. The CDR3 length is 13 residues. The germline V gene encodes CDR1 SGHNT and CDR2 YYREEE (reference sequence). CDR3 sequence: CASSSERGETQYF. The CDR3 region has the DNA TGTGCCAGCAGCTCCGAGCGGGGGGAGACCCAGTACTTC.

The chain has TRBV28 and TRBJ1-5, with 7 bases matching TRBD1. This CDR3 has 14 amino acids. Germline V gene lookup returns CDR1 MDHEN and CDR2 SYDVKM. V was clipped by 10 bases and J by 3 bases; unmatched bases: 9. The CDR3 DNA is TGTGCCACCGACAAGGACAGGTTCAATCAGCCCCAGCATTTT. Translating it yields CATDKDRFNQPQHF.

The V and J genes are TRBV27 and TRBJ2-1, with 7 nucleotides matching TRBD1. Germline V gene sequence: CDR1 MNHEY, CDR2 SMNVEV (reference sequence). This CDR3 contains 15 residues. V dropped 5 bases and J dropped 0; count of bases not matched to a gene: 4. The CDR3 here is CASSRDSRSYNEQFF. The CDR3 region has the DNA TGTGCCAGCAGTAGGGACAGCCGCTCCTACAATGAGCAGTTCTTC.

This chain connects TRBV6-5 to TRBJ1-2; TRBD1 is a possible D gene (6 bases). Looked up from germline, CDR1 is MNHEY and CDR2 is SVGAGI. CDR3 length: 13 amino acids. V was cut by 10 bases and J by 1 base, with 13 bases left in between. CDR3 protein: CATGQGINYGYTF. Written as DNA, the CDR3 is TGTGCCACGGGGCAGGGGATTAACTATGGCTACACCTTC.

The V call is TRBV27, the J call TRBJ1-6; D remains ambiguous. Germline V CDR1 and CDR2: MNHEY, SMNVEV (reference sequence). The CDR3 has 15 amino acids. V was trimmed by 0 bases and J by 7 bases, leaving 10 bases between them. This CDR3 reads CASSLSSQTNSPLHF. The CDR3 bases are TGTGCCAGCAGTTTATCGAGTCAGACAAATTCACCCCTCCACTTT.

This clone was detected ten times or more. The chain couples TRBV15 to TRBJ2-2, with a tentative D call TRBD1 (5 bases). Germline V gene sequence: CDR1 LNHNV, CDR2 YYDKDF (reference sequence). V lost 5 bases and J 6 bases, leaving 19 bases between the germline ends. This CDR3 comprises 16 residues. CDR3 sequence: CATSVSQGADSGELFF. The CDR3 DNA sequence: TGTGCCACCAGCGTCAGCCAAGGGGCAGATTCCGGGGAGCTGTTTTTT.

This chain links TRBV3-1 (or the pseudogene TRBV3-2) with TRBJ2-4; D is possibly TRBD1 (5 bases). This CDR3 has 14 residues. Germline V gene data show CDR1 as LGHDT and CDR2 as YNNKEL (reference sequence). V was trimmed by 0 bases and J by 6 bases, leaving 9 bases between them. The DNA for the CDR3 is TGTGCCAGCAGCCAAGACAGGGTGTTAAACATTCAGTACTTC. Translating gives CASSQDRVLNIQYF.

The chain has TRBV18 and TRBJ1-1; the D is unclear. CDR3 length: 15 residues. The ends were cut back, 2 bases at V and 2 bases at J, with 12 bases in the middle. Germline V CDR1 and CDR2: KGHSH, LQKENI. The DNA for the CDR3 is TGTGCCAGCTCACCAGCCATTGCGGTTAACACTGAAGCTTTCTTT. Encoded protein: CASSPAIAVNTEAFF.

The chain's CDR3 is CASSLLAGAYNEQFF. The CDR3, as DNA: TGTGCCAGCAGCTTGCTAGCGGGGGCATACAATGAGCAGTTCTTC. This chain joins TRBV7-3 and TRBJ2-1, with 10 bases lining up with TRBD2. The J segment lost 4 bases and the V segment lost 3 bases, leaving 3 bases of the junction unmatched. The CDR3 extends over 15 amino acids. Germline CDR1 reads SGHTA; CDR2 reads FQGTGA.

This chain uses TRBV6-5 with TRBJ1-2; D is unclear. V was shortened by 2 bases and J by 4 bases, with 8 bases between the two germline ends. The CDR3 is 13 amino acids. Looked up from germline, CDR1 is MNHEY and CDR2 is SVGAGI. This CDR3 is CASSYDPAYGYTF. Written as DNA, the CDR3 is TGTGCCAGCAGTTACGACCCCGCCTATGGCTACACCTTC.

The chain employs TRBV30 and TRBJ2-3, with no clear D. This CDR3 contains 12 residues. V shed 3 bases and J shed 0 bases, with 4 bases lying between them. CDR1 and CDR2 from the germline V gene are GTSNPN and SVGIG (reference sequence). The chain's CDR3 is CAWSISTDTQYF. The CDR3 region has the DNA TGTGCCTGGAGCATTAGCACAGATACGCAGTATTTT.

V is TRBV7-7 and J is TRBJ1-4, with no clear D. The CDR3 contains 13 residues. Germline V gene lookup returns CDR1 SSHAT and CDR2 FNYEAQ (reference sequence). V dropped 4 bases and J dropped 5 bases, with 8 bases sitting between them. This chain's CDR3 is CASSYSVNEKLFF. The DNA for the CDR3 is TGTGCCAGCAGCTATTCCGTAAATGAAAAACTGTTTTTT.

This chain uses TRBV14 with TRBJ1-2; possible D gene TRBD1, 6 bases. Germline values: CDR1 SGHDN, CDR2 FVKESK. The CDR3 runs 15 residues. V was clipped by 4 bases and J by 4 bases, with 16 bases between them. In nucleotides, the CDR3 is TGTGCCAGCAGCCCACGCCAGGGGTGGATCTATGGCTACACCTTC. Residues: CASSPRQGWIYGYTF.

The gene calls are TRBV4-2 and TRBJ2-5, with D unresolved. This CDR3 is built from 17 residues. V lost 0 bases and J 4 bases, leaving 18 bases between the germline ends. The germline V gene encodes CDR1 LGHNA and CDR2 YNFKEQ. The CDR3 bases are TGTGCCAGCAGCCAAGACATTGTAGGGCTCCTCCGAGAGACCCAGTACTTC. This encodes CASSQDIVGLLRETQYF.

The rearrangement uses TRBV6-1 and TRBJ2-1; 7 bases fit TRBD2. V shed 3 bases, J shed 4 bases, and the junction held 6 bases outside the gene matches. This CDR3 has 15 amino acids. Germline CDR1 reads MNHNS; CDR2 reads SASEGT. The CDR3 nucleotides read TGTGCCAGCAGTGATCTAGCGGACTTGTACAATGAGCAGTTCTTC. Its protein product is CASSDLADLYNEQFF.

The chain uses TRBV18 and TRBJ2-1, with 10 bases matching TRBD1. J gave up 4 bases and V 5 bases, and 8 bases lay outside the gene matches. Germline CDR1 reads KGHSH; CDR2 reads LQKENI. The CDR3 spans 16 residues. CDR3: CASSSRQGANYNEQFF. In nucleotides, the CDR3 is TGTGCCAGCTCATCAAGACAGGGGGCAAATTACAATGAGCAGTTCTTC. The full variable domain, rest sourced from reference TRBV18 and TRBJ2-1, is NAGVMQNPRHLVRRRGQEARLRCSPMKGHSHVYWYRQLPEEGLKFMVYLQKENIIDESGMPKERFSAEFPKEGPSILRIQQVVRGDSAAYFCASSSRQGANYNEQFFGPGTRLTVL.

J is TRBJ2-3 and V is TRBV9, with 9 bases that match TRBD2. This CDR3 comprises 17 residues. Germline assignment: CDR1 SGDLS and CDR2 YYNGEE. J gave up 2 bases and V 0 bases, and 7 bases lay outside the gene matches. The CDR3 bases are TGTGCCAGCAGCGTAGGGTCGCTAGCGGGGATCACAGATACGCAGTATTTT. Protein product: CASSVGSLAGITDTQYF.

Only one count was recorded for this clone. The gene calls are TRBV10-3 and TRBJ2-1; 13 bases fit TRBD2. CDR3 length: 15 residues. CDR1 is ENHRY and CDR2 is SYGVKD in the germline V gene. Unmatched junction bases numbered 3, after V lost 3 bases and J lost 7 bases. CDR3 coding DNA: TGTGCCATCAGTGAAGGGGGACTAGCGGGGAATGAGCAGTTCTTC. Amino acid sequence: CAISEGGLAGNEQFF.

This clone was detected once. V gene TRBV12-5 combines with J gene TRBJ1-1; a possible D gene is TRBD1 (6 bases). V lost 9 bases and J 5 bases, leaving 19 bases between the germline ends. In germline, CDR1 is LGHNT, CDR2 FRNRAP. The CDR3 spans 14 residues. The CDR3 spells CASTPRGGETEAFF. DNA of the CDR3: TGTGCTAGCACTCCCAGGGGAGGGGAGACTGAAGCTTTCTTT.

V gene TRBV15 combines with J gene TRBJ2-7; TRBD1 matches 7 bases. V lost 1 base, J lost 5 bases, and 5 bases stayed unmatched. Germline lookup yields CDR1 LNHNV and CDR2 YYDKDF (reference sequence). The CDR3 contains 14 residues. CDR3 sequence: CATSRGGGENEQYF. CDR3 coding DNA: TGTGCCACCAGCAGAGGAGGGGGCGAGAACGAGCAGTACTTC.

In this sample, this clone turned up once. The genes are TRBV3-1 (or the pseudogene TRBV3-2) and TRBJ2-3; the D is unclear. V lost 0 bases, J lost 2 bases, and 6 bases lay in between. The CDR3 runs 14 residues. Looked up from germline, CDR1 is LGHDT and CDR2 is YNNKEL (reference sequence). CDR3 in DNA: TGTGCCAGCAGCCAAGATCCAGCCACAGATACGCAGTATTTT. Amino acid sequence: CASSQDPATDTQYF.

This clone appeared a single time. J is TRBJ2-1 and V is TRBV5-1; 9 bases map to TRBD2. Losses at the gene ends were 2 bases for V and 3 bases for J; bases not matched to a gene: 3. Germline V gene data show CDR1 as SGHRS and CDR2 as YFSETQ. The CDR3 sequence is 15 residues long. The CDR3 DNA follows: TGCGCCAGCAGCTTAGCGGGGGGTAACTACAATGAGCAGTTCTTC. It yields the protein CASSLAGGNYNEQFF.

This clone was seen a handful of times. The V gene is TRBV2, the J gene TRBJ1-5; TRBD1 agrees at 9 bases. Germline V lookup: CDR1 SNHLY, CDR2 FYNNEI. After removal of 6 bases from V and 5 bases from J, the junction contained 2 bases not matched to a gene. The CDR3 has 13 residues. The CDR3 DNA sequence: TGTGCCAGCAGGAGGACAGGGGATCAGCCCCAGCATTTT. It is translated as CASRRTGDQPQHF.

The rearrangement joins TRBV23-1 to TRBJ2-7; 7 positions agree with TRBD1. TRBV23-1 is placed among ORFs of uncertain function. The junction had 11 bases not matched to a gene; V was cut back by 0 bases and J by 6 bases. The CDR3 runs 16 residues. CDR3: CASSQSDEHRGSEQYF. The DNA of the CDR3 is TGCGCCAGCAGTCAATCGGATGAGCACAGGGGTTCCGAGCAGTACTTC.

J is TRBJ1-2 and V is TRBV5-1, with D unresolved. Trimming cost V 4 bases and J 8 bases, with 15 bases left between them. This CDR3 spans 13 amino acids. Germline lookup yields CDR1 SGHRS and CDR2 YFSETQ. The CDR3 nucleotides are TGCGCCAGCAGCACCGCCCGGACGGAGGGCTACACCTTC. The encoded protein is CASSTARTEGYTF.

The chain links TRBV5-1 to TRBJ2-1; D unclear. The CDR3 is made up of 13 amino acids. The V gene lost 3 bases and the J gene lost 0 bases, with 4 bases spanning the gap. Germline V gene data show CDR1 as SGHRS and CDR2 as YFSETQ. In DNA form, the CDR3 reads TGCGCCAGCAGCTCATCCTCCTACAATGAGCAGTTCTTC. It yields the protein CASSSSSYNEQFF.

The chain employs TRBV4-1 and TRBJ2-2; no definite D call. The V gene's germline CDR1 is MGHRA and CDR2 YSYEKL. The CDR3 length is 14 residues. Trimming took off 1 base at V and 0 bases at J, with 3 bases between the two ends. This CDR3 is CASSQGSNTGELFF. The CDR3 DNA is TGCGCCAGCAGCCAAGGGTCGAACACCGGGGAGCTGTTTTTT.